Reported below is one T cell receptor beta chain. The length of the CDR3 is 13 residues. Germline-derived CDR1 and CDR2 are WSHSY and SAAADI. V was clipped by 6 bases and J by 5 bases; unmatched bases: 3. The data originate from a study of blood T cell repertoires in COVID-19. Study-wide context: Acute and convalescent COVID-19 specimens originated in the United States, Italy and Spain. The analysed material was cDNA or gDNA that came from T cells, B-cell-depleted T cells, or PBMCs.

Original data processing: Reference gene primers were amplified, and this amplification served to estimate nucleated cell counts. TCRdb keeps only in-frame clones here, not all; method: immunoSEQ multiplex PCR. The DNA was the basis for D and trimming; V, J and clone size are from that table. The table has around 150,000 clones, about 86% seen once. The chain links TRBV10-2 to TRBJ1-5, with 8 bases identical to TRBD1. This receptor was obtained from a woman in her sixties with active or convalescent COVID-19. Sequenced material: peripheral blood. CDR3 bases: TGCGCCAGCAGGGGGGGACAGGATCAGCCCCAGCATTTT. Protein sequence: CASRGGQDQPQHF.